Listed here are 16 T cell receptor beta chains from one sample, sequenced in a study of CD4 T cells in relation to SARS-CoV-2 and coronaviruses. Before the COVID-19 pandemic, during about 2010-2018, CD4+ T cells were taken from unexposed donors. CD4+ T cells were isolated from the cells after around 11 days of culture. Antigens of these TCRs are unknown. The repertoire was sequenced with immunoSEQ multiplex PCR; TCRdb's copy has only in-frame clones and lacks some. The sample includes about 29,000 clones, about 75% of them seen just once. The sequenced sample consisted of CD4+ T cells from PBMCs, cultured in vitro. These receptors originate from a human donor in good health.

This clone showed up just a few times. This chain uses TRBV3-1 (or the pseudogene TRBV3-2) with TRBJ1-5; D remains unclear. V lost 0 bases, J lost 7 bases, and 7 bases lay in between. The CDR3 is made up of 13 amino acids. In germline, CDR1 is LGHDT, CDR2 YNNKEL (reference sequence). The CDR3 loop reads CASSQDIRQPQHF. CDR3 DNA: TGTGCCAGCAGCCAAGATATTAGGCAGCCCCAGCATTTT.

The V and J genes are TRBV29-1 and TRBJ2-7; unclear D gene. Germline CDR1 is SQVTM and CDR2 is ANQGSEA. V was clipped by 5 bases and J by 0 bases, with 8 bases between them. The CDR3 totals 12 residues. CDR3: CSVRFSSYEQYF. In nucleotides, the CDR3 is TGCAGCGTTCGTTTTTCCTCCTACGAGCAGTACTTC.

This clone was counted once. In DNA form, the CDR3 reads TGTGCCAGCAGCCCACGACTAGCGGGGGGCCGACACTACGAGCAGTACTTC. Its protein product is CASSPRLAGGRHYEQYF. V and J are TRBV7-2 and TRBJ2-7, with 13 bases matching TRBD2. This CDR3 is built from 17 residues. After removal of 5 bases from V and 3 bases from J, the junction contained 10 bases not matched to a gene. Germline V lookup: CDR1 SGHTA, CDR2 FQGNSA.

The V call is TRBV27, the J call TRBJ1-6; 7 bases line up with TRBD1. CDR1 MNHEY and CDR2 SMNVEV come from the germline V gene (reference sequence). The CDR3 covers 13 residues. The junction had 5 bases not matched to a gene; V was cut back by 4 bases and J by 11 bases. For the CDR3, the DNA is TGTGCCAGCAGTTCACAGGGGAGGACACCCCTCCACTTT. Protein sequence: CASSSQGRTPLHF.

This clone is deemed large. The CDR3, as DNA: TGCGCCAGCAGCTTGACTAGCGGGGGGGCAGAGACCCAGTACTTC. It codes for CASSLTSGGAETQYF. V is TRBV5-1 and J is TRBJ2-5, with 13 bases fitting TRBD2. V shed 1 base and J 4 bases; nucleotides not matched to a gene: 1. The CDR3 has 15 residues. In germline, CDR1 is SGHRS, CDR2 YFSETQ.

DNA of the CDR3: TGTGCCAGCAGCCAGCAACCGGACTATGGCTACACCTTC. Its translation: CASSQQPDYGYTF. This rearrangement joins TRBV14 to TRBJ1-2; D uncertain. V was trimmed by 3 bases and J by 3 bases, leaving 8 bases between them. This CDR3 comprises 13 residues. Germline assignment: CDR1 SGHDN and CDR2 FVKESK.

V usage is TRBV5-6 and J usage is TRBJ1-3; a possible D gene is TRBD1 (5 bases). The length of the CDR3 is 16 residues. Germline V gene lookup returns CDR1 SGHDT and CDR2 YYEEEE. V lost 0 bases to trimming and J lost 2 bases, with 12 bases between them. The CDR3 protein is CASSLVAGRPGNTIYF. The CDR3 DNA sequence: TGTGCCAGCAGCTTGGTGGCAGGGAGGCCTGGAAACACCATATATTTT.

The rearrangement joins TRBV6-2 or TRBV6-3 to TRBJ1-4; TRBD1 matches at 7 bases. CDR3 size: 15 residues. CDR1 is MNHEY, CDR2 SVGEGT, per germline. Trimming took 5 bases from V and 5 from J; bases not matched to a gene: 8. The CDR3 here is CASSDGTARNEKLFF. In DNA, the CDR3 is TGTGCCAGCAGTGATGGGACAGCGAGAAATGAAAAACTGTTTTTT.

The chain links TRBV6-2 or TRBV6-3 to TRBJ1-1, with 8 nucleotides matching TRBD1. The CDR3 sequence is 13 residues long. V shed 5 bases and J 7 bases; nucleotides not matched to a gene: 6. Germline CDR1 is MNHEY and CDR2 is SVGEGT. The CDR3 sequence is CASSGGTGGEAFF. The CDR3 coding sequence is TGTGCCAGCAGTGGGGGGACAGGCGGTGAAGCTTTCTTT.

The CDR3 protein is CSAAPGLYGQPQHF. The CDR3 nucleotides are TGCAGCGCTGCCCCTGGGCTCTATGGTCAGCCCCAGCATTTT. The chain carries TRBV29-1 and TRBJ1-5, with D uncertain. The V and J ends lost 7 bases and 6 bases respectively, with 19 bases between them. The CDR3 is 14 amino acids. Per the germline V gene, CDR1 is SQVTM and CDR2 is ANQGSEA.

V usage is TRBV19 and J usage is TRBJ1-5; 9 nucleotides line up with TRBD1. V lost 5 bases, J lost 6 bases, and 8 bases stayed unmatched. Germline V gene data show CDR1 as LNHDA and CDR2 as SQIVND (reference sequence). The CDR3 is 15 residues long. The CDR3 here is CASSDYRGPAQPQHF. CDR3 bases: TGTGCCAGTAGTGATTACAGGGGGCCGGCTCAGCCCCAGCATTTT.

V gene TRBV5-1 combines with J gene TRBJ1-4; D may be TRBD1 (6 bases). Germline-derived CDR1 and CDR2 are SGHRS and YFSETQ. The CDR3 covers 16 residues. Trimming shortened V by 0 bases and J by 0 bases, and 9 bases separated the two germline ends. CDR3 sequence: CASSLGQGTTNEKLFF. The CDR3 DNA reads as TGCGCCAGCAGCTTGGGGCAGGGGACAACTAATGAAAAACTGTTTTTT.

This clone has more than one count but fewer than ten. This chain connects TRBV19 to TRBJ2-4; D is possibly TRBD1 (6 bases). The CDR3 contains 14 residues. Trimming shortened V by 4 bases and J by 3 bases, and 10 bases separated the two germline ends. From germline, CDR1 is LNHDA and CDR2 SQIVND (reference sequence). The CDR3 DNA follows: TGTGCCAGTAGTAGCCCGGGACACAAAAACATTCAGTACTTC. It is translated as CASSSPGHKNIQYF.

Within the sample, this clone is large (0.1 to 1%). The chain recombines TRBV7-3 with TRBJ1-2; a possible D gene is TRBD1 (5 bases). CDR3 length: 13 amino acids. Germline CDR1 reads SGHTA; CDR2 reads FQGTGA. Trimming shortened V by 2 bases and J by 7 bases, and 11 bases separated the two germline ends. CDR3 sequence: CASSLDSRGGYTF. CDR3 nucleotide sequence: TGTGCCAGCAGCTTAGACAGCCGGGGTGGCTACACCTTC.

This clone has more than one count but fewer than ten. The gene calls are TRBV3-1 (or the pseudogene TRBV3-2) and TRBJ2-3; maybe TRBD1 (6 bases). V was clipped by 3 bases and J by 2 bases, with 12 bases between them. The germline V gene encodes CDR1 LGHDT and CDR2 YNNKEL (reference sequence). The CDR3 consists of 15 residues. The CDR3 DNA reads as TGTGCCAGCAGCCAGATGACAGGTCCCACAGATACGCAGTATTTT. It translates to CASSQMTGPTDTQYF.

The chain recombines TRBV16 with TRBJ2-2; D unclear. Germline-derived CDR1 and CDR2 are KGHSY and FQNENV. V gave up 2 bases and J gave up 8 bases, with 6 bases separating them. The CDR3 extends over 12 amino acids. CDR3 residues: CASSQGVGELFF. In DNA, the CDR3 is TGTGCCAGCAGCCAAGGAGTGGGGGAGCTGTTTTTT. Looking up the rest from reference TRBV16 and TRBJ2-2 gives the full variable domain: GEEVAQTPKHLVRGEGQKAKLYCAPIKGHSYVFWYQQVLKNEFKFLISFQNENVFDETGMPKERFSAKCLPNSPCSLEIQATKLEDSAVYFCASSQGVGELFFGEGSRLTVL.